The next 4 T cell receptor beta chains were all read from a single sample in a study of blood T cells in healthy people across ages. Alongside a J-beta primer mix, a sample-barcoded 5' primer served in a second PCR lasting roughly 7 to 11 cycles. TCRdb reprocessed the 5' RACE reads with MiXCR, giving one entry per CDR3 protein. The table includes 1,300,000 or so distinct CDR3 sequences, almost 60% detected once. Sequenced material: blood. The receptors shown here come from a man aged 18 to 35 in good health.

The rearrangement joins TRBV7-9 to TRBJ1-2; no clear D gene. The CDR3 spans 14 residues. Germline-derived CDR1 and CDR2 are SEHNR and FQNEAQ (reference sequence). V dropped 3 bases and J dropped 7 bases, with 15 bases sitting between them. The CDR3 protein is CASSFGPVGSGYTF. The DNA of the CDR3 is TGTGCCAGCAGCTTTGGGCCCGTCGGTTCTGGCTACACCTTC.

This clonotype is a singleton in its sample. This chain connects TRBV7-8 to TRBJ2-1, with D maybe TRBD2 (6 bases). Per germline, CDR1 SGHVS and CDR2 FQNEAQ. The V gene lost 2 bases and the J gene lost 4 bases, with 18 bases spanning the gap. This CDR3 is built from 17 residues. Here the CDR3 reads CASSLKLGAGPYNEQFF. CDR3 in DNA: TGTGCCAGCAGCTTAAAACTGGGAGCGGGCCCTTACAATGAGCAGTTCTTC.

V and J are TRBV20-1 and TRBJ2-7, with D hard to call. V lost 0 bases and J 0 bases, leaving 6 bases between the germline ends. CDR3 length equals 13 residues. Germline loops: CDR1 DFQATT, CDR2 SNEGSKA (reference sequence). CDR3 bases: TGCAGTGCTAGAGATATGACCTCCTACGAGCAGTACTTC. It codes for CSARDMTSYEQYF.

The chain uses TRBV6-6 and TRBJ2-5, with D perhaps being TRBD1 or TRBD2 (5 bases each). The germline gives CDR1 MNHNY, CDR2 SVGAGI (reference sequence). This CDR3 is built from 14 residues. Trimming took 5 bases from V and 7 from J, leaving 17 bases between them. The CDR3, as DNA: TGTGCCAGCAGTCTGGGACGGGACCTGCTGACCCAGTACTTC. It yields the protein CASSLGRDLLTQYF.